The 28 T cell receptor beta chains in this list originate from one sample, sequenced in a study of T-cell memory formation after mild COVID-19. In TCRdb, the 5' RACE reads were re-called with MiXCR into one record per CDR3 protein. The sample shows 300,000 to 400,000 distinct CDR3 sequences, approximately 27% of them seen only once. Sequenced sample: PBMCs or a T cell subset sorted from them (not recorded which). These receptors originate from an adult woman who had mild COVID-19 (a few samples of this study predate the infection). Cell type and time point are not known.

The gene calls are TRBV12-3 or TRBV12-4 and TRBJ1-1; no firm D call. The CDR3 consists of 14 residues. Trimming took off 3 bases at V and 1 base at J, with 9 bases between the two ends. CDR3: CASSFVETNTEAFF. DNA of the CDR3: TGTGCCAGCAGTTTTGTTGAAACGAACACTGAAGCTTTCTTT.

The chain recombines TRBV11-3 with TRBJ2-5; 10 nucleotides align to TRBD2. Losses at the gene ends were 0 bases for V and 4 bases for J; bases not matched to a gene: 14. In germline, CDR1 is SGHNT, CDR2 YENEEA. The CDR3 totals 19 residues. The CDR3 DNA reads TGTGCCAGCAGCTTAGATCGTCAGCGGGAGGGTCGAGGGGTAGAGACCCAGTACTTC. This encodes CASSLDRQREGRGVETQYF.

This clonotype was observed many times. The chain is built from TRBV5-5 and TRBJ1-1, with a weak D call TRBD1 (5 bases). Trimming removed 2 bases at V and 5 bases at J, with 10 bases between. The germline V gene encodes CDR1 SGHKS and CDR2 YYEKEE (reference sequence). There are 13 residues in the CDR3. CDR3: CASSFGGKTEAFF. Here the CDR3 DNA reads TGTGCCAGCAGCTTTGGGGGGAAGACTGAAGCTTTCTTT.

This chain connects TRBV6-5 to TRBJ1-1; 7 nucleotides match TRBD1. The junction had 2 bases not matched to a gene; V was cut back by 0 bases and J by 1 base. The CDR3 length is 15 residues. Germline V gives CDR1 MNHEY, CDR2 SVGAGI. The CDR3 loop is CASSYSGGPNTEAFF. CDR3 bases: TGTGCCAGCAGTTACTCAGGGGGCCCGAACACTGAAGCTTTCTTT.

This rearrangement joins TRBV20-1 to TRBJ2-7, with D possibly TRBD2 on 5 matching bases. The germline V gene has CDR1 DFQATT and CDR2 SNEGSKA (reference sequence). The CDR3 has 15 amino acids. Trimming shortened V by 5 bases and J by 3 bases, and 20 bases separated the two germline ends. The CDR3 coding sequence is TGCAGTGCTCCCCCCGGCGGGTTCAGCGACTACGAGCAGTACTTC. Protein sequence: CSAPPGGFSDYEQYF.

The chain employs TRBV12-3 or TRBV12-4 and TRBJ2-7; D might be TRBD1 or TRBD2, each matching 6 bases. V was pared by 0 bases and J by 12 bases, with 21 bases between. This CDR3 is 15 amino acids long. The CDR3 DNA reads TGTGCCAGCAGTTTAGCGGAGCCGCCTACGGGGGCGCCGTACTTC. Translation gives CASSLAEPPTGAPYF.

In its sample, this clonotype was seen a few times. The rearrangement joins TRBV29-1 to TRBJ2-7, with TRBD1 as a possible D gene (6 bases). V was clipped by 1 base and J by 1 base, with 14 bases between them. This CDR3 contains 15 residues. Germline CDR1 SQVTM, CDR2 ANQGSEA. The CDR3 DNA follows: TGCAGCGTTGAAGTGAGCCGCGGACAGTCCTACGAGCAGTACTTC. Its translation is CSVEVSRGQSYEQYF.

Only a few counts were recorded for this clonotype. This rearrangement joins TRBV3-1 to TRBJ2-3; unclear D gene. Trimming removed 0 bases at V and 6 bases at J, with 13 bases between. This CDR3 comprises 15 residues. Germline V gene sequence: CDR1 LGHDT, CDR2 YNNKEL (reference sequence). The CDR3 protein is CASSQDPGSMDTQYF. The DNA of the CDR3 is TGTGCCAGCAGCCAAGATCCGGGTTCTATGGATACGCAGTATTTT.

V and J are TRBV2 and TRBJ2-1; possible D gene TRBD2, 7 bases. The germline V and J ends were trimmed by 6 bases and 9 bases, with 18 bases remaining between them. The CDR3 contains 14 residues. Germline CDR1 reads SNHLY; CDR2 reads FYNNEI. The CDR3: CASRGPGGRIEQFF. The CDR3 DNA sequence: TGTGCCAGCAGAGGCCCCGGGGGGCGTATTGAGCAGTTCTTC.

This chain connects TRBV7-9 to TRBJ1-5; the match to TRBD1 covers 7 bases. Trimming took 4 bases from V and 1 from J; bases not matched to a gene: 1. Germline V gives CDR1 SEHNR, CDR2 FQNEAQ (reference sequence). The CDR3 has 14 amino acids. CDR3 sequence: CASSSDRSNQPQHF. CDR3 coding DNA: TGTGCCAGCAGCTCGGACAGGAGCAATCAGCCCCAGCATTTT.

A few counts support this clonotype. J is TRBJ2-2 and V is TRBV15; D is uncertain. V was cut by 3 bases and J by 5 bases, with 7 bases left in between. The CDR3 runs 13 residues. Germline-derived CDR1 and CDR2 are LNHNV and YYDKDF (reference sequence). Here the CDR3 DNA reads TGTGCCACCAGCAGGGTTAGGACCGGGGAGCTGTTTTTT. This codes for CATSRVRTGELFF.

This clonotype was counted between two and nine times. In nucleotides, the CDR3 is TGTGCCAGCAGTTTCCGGGGGAAAGGCTACGAGCAGTACTTC. It is translated as CASSFRGKGYEQYF. The genes are TRBV12-3 or TRBV12-4 and TRBJ2-7, with D possibly matching TRBD2 (6 bases). The CDR3 is 14 residues long. The V gene lost 3 bases and the J gene lost 3 bases, with 12 bases spanning the gap.

This clonotype has only a few counts. A read error may account for a junction end that differs from germline. This rearrangement joins TRBV18 to TRBJ2-5, with D possibly TRBD1 on 6 matching bases. Germline values: CDR1 KGHSH, CDR2 LQKENI. This CDR3 contains 17 residues. The CDR3 spells CASSTPTAGRGQETQYF. The CDR3 region has the DNA TGTGCCAGCTCAACACCCACCGCGGGTAGGGGGCAAGAGACCCAGTACTTC.

This clonotype has more than one count but fewer than ten. V and J are TRBV24-1 and TRBJ2-3, with D perhaps matching TRBD1 or TRBD2 (5 bases each). The ends were cut back, 4 bases at V and 6 bases at J, with 13 bases in the middle. The CDR3 is 14 amino acids. Germline lookup yields CDR1 KGHDR and CDR2 SFDVKD. The chain's CDR3 is CATSEPGPRDTQYF. CDR3 DNA: TGTGCCACCAGTGAACCGGGACCTCGGGATACGCAGTATTTT.

The V and J genes are TRBV14 and TRBJ1-6; D not certain. V lost 1 base, J lost 10 bases, and 17 bases lay in between. Germline CDR1 SGHDN, CDR2 FVKESK. The CDR3 is 16 amino acids. In DNA, the CDR3 is TGTGCCAGCAGCCAAGGCGGCTCAACTTATGGGTCACCCCTCCACTTT. This encodes CASSQGGSTYGSPLHF.

This chain joins TRBV4-1 and TRBJ1-5; D uncertain. There are 13 residues in the CDR3. The V and J ends lost 3 bases and 4 bases respectively, with 7 bases between them. Germline V gives CDR1 MGHRA, CDR2 YSYEKL. The CDR3 region has the DNA TGCGCCAGCAGCCACGAATATAATCAGCCCCAGCATTTT. This sequence encodes CASSHEYNQPQHF.

The V call is TRBV12-3 or TRBV12-4, the J call TRBJ2-7; 10 bases line up with TRBD2. This CDR3 contains 17 residues. V lost 2 bases to trimming and J lost 0 bases; unmatched junction nucleotides: 7. The CDR3 here is CASSLNPSGGFSYEQYF. CDR3 DNA: TGTGCCAGCAGTTTAAATCCTAGCGGGGGATTCTCCTACGAGCAGTACTTC.

The chain recombines TRBV5-1 with TRBJ2-7, with a tentative D call TRBD1 (6 bases). The CDR3 has 14 residues. Trimming took 3 bases from V and 5 from J, leaving 15 bases between them. Per germline, CDR1 SGHRS and CDR2 YFSETQ. The CDR3 DNA reads TGCGCCAGCAGCTGGAACAGGGAGAGGGACGAGCAGTACTTC. Protein sequence: CASSWNRERDEQYF.

The genes are TRBV7-2 and TRBJ2-1; tentatively, D is TRBD1 or TRBD2 (6 bases each). CDR3 length: 15 residues. The V end was cut by 5 bases, the J end by 0 bases, with 11 bases between. CDR1 is SGHTA, CDR2 FQGNSA, per germline. CDR3 DNA: TGTGCCAGCAGCCCGGGGGCCCCCTCCTACAATGAGCAGTTCTTC. Encoded protein: CASSPGAPSYNEQFF.

This clonotype was found a few times. The CDR3 here is CASEEGGATQETQYF. The CDR3 nucleotides read TGTGCCAGCGAAGAGGGCGGCGCTACCCAAGAGACCCAGTACTTC. The chain has TRBV3-1 and TRBJ2-5; the D gene is possibly TRBD2 (5 bases). Trimming removed 8 bases at V and 1 base at J, with 17 bases between. Per germline, CDR1 LGHDT and CDR2 YNNKEL (reference sequence). There are 15 residues in the CDR3.

The rearrangement uses TRBV24-1 and TRBJ1-5; 10 positions match TRBD1. The CDR3 sequence is 11 residues long. Per germline, CDR1 KGHDR and CDR2 SFDVKD. Trimming cost V 3 bases and J 16 bases; bases outside gene matches: 2. CDR3 loop: CATSDGTGAHF. The CDR3 region has the DNA TGTGCCACCAGTGATGGGACAGGGGCCCATTTT.

This chain uses TRBV24-1 with TRBJ2-2, with TRBD2 matching 10 bases. The J segment lost 7 bases and the V segment lost 5 bases, leaving 6 bases of the junction unmatched. The CDR3 contains 15 residues. The germline V gene has CDR1 KGHDR and CDR2 SFDVKD. The CDR3 spells CATSGLAGDVGELFF. CDR3 DNA: TGTGCCACCAGTGGGCTAGCGGGAGACGTCGGGGAGCTGTTTTTT.

The chain joins TRBV18 to TRBJ1-2, with unresolved D. The CDR3 covers 12 residues. The germline CDR1 and CDR2 sequences are KGHSH and LQKENI. Trimming cost V 0 bases and J 3 bases, with 2 bases left between them. CDR3 residues: CASSPPDYGYTF. The CDR3 DNA is TGTGCCAGCTCACCACCGGACTATGGCTACACCTTC. Complete variable domain (other parts from reference TRBV18 and TRBJ1-2): NAGVMQNPRHLVRRRGQEARLRCSPMKGHSHVYWYRQLPEEGLKFMVYLQKENIIDESGMPKERFSAEFPKEGPSILRIQQVVRGDSAAYFCASSPPDYGYTFGSGTRLTVV.

CDR3 protein: CSAQGIGGGTEAFF. The CDR3 DNA is TGCAGCGCCCAGGGGATAGGGGGCGGCACTGAAGCTTTCTTT. The rearrangement joins TRBV29-1 to TRBJ1-1; the match to TRBD1 covers 7 bases. Germline V lookup: CDR1 SQVTM, CDR2 ANQGSEA. The CDR3 extends over 14 amino acids. Trimming removed 7 bases from V and 4 bases from J; junction bases left unmatched: 12.

The V call is TRBV15, the J call TRBJ2-1, with 10 positions matching TRBD1. Trimming cost V 0 bases and J 9 bases; bases outside gene matches: 8. There are 16 residues in the CDR3. Germline V CDR1 and CDR2: LNHNV, YYDKDF (reference sequence). The CDR3: CATSRDWGTGVAEQFF. The CDR3 nucleotides read TGTGCCACCAGCAGAGATTGGGGGACAGGGGTGGCTGAGCAGTTCTTC.

As for this clonotype: An end of the junction differs from the germline gene, which may be a read error. This chain links TRBV4-3 with TRBJ2-1, with TRBD2 identical over 13 bases. Germline V gene lookup returns CDR1 LGHNA and CDR2 YSLEER. This CDR3 is 17 amino acids long. This chain's CDR3 is CASSKDQGLAGYNEQFF. The CDR3 bases are TGCGCCAGCAGCAAAGATCAGGGACTAGCGGGATACAATGAGCAGTTCTTC.

The V gene is TRBV3-1, the J gene TRBJ1-2; TRBD1 matches 8 bases. This CDR3 is built from 15 residues. CDR1 LGHDT and CDR2 YNNKEL come from the germline V gene (reference sequence). V shed 5 bases and J 7 bases; nucleotides not matched to a gene: 12. CDR3 coding DNA: TGTGCCAGCAGCGCCCACGGACAGGGACCGGCTGGCTACACCTTC. This sequence encodes CASSAHGQGPAGYTF.

In its sample, this clonotype was seen many times. The CDR3: CASSQLQGEQYF. CDR3 in DNA: TGTGCCAGCAGCCAGCTACAGGGCGAGCAGTACTTC. The V call is TRBV14, the J call TRBJ2-7, with D possibly matching TRBD1 (6 bases). The CDR3 totals 12 residues. V was trimmed by 3 bases and J by 6 bases, leaving 9 bases between them. The germline V gene encodes CDR1 SGHDN and CDR2 FVKESK.